This entry is about one TCR beta chain. No antigen is known for it. All sequencing subjects had displayed CD8+CD57+ cell expansion on flow cytometry. Each patient carried a diagnosis of severe acquired aplastic anemia. Blood came from patients not yet given any therapy. The source of the sample is a study of CD8+CD57+ T cells in acquired aplastic anemia. Whole-study context: Sorted CD4+ and CD8+ cells yielded DNA averaging around 3 ug. Study-level findings and limits: Found in both controls and patients were almost 30 CD8+ CDR3 sequences.

TCR beta VDJ and CDR3 profiles were obtained from a genomic DNA template. TCRdb fed the reads into MiXCR, producing one record per CDR3 protein. Of 250,000 to 300,000 distinct CDR3 sequences in the sample, about 50% were seen once. This clonotype was sampled from a human donor with aplastic anemia. Source material: sorted CD4+, CD8+, or CD8+CD57+ T cells (not recorded which) from PBMCs.

The CDR3 region is CAADDKIGEQFF. DNA of the CDR3: TGTGCCGCCGACGACAAAATCGGGGAGCAGTTCTTC. The chain has TRBV24-1 and TRBJ2-1, with D unclear. CDR3 length: 12 residues. The germline CDR1 and CDR2 sequences are KGHDR and SFDVKD. Trimming pared 12 bases from V and 10 bases from J, leaving 18 bases between.